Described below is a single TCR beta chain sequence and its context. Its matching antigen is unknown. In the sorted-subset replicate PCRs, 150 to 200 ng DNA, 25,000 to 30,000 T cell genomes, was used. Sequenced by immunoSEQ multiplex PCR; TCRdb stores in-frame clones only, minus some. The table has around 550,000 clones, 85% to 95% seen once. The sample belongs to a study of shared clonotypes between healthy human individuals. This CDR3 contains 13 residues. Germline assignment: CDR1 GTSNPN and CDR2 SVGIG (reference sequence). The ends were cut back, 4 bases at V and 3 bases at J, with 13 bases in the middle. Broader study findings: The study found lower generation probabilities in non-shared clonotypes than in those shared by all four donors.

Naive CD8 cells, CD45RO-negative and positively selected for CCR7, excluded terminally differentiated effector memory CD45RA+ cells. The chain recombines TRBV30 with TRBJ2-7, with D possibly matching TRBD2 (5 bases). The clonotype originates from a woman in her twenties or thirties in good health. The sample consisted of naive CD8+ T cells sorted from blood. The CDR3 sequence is CAWKIIGSYEQYF. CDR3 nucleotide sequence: TGTGCCTGGAAAATAATAGGGAGCTACGAGCAGTACTTC. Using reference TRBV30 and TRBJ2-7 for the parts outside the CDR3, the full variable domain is SQTIHQWPATLVQPVGSPLSLECTVEGTSNPNLYWYRQAAGRGLQLLFYSVGIGQISSEVPQNLSASRPQDRQFILSSKKLLLSDSGFYLCAWKIIGSYEQYFGPGTRLTVT.